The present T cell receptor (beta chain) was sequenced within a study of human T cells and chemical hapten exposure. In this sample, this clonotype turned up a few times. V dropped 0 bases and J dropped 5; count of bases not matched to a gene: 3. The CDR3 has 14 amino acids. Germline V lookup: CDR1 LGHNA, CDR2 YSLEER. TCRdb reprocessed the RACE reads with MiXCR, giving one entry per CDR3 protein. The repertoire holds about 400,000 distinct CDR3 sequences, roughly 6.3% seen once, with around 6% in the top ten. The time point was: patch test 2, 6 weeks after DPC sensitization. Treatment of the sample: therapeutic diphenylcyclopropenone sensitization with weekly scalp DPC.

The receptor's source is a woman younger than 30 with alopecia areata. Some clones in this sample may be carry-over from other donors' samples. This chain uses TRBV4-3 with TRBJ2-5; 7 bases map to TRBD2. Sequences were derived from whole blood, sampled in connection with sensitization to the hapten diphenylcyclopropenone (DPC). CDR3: CASSQEWGGETQYF. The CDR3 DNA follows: TGCGCCAGCAGCCAAGAGTGGGGAGGGGAGACCCAGTACTTC.